The 27 T cell receptor beta chains below were found in one sample sequenced in a study of blood T cells in healthy people across ages. Then a second PCR, running about 6 to 11 cycles, was carried out with a sample-barcoded 5' primer and a J-beta primer mix. Using its own MiXCR run on the 5' RACE reads, TCRdb lists one record per CDR3 protein. Found here are about 930,000 distinct CDR3 sequences, about 29% of them singletons; the top ten hold more than 8.5%. The same data also went into a second study, on T cells of mothers and their children.

Sequenced input: blood. The receptor set was obtained from a woman aged 40-49 years in good health.

V and J are TRBV28 and TRBJ1-6; no clear D. This CDR3 is built from 19 residues. The germline gives CDR1 MDHEN, CDR2 SYDVKM. Trimming pared 8 bases from V and 0 bases from J, leaving 23 bases between. In nucleotides, the CDR3 is TGTGCCAGCCGCCACCTAAAATCCTTGACCTCCTCCTATAATTCACCCCTCCACTTT. Amino acid sequence: CASRHLKSLTSSYNSPLHF.

This chain links TRBV15 with TRBJ1-6, with 7 bases fitting TRBD1. The CDR3 length is 15 residues. The J segment lost 5 bases and the V segment lost 5 bases, leaving 6 bases of the junction unmatched. Germline CDR1 LNHNV, CDR2 YYDKDF (reference sequence). The CDR3 protein is CATSARQGDNSPLHF. CDR3 sequence (DNA): TGTGCCACCAGCGCCCGACAGGGAGATAATTCACCCCTCCACTTT.

The chain links TRBV29-1 to TRBJ2-3; 7 bases map to TRBD1. Germline lookup yields CDR1 SQVTM and CDR2 ANQGSEA. V was pared by 3 bases and J by 2 bases, with 11 bases of the junction left unmatched. The CDR3 runs 16 residues. This CDR3 is CSVDRGRGTATDTQYF. CDR3 DNA sequence: TGCAGCGTTGATAGGGGGAGAGGGACAGCCACAGATACGCAGTATTTT.

The count of this clonotype is one. With a much larger clone just one base away, this may be a read error. The chain is built from TRBV24-1 and TRBJ2-7, with TRBD1 identical over 9 bases. Germline values: CDR1 KGHDR, CDR2 SFDVKD. The junction had 8 bases not matched to a gene; V was cut back by 3 bases and J by 6 bases. CDR3 length equals 15 residues. The CDR3 protein is CATSDTETGGIEQYF. The CDR3 nucleotides read TGTGCCACCAGTGATACCGAGACAGGGGGGATCGAGCAGTACTTC.

This clonotype was found many times. The chain combines TRBV12-3 or TRBV12-4 with TRBJ2-7; no clear D gene. This CDR3 spans 11 amino acids. V was pared by 5 bases and J by 5 bases, with 7 bases between. DNA of the CDR3: TGTGCCAGCAGTGCGGAGCACGAGCAGTACTTC. This encodes CASSAEHEQYF.

V is TRBV10-2 and J is TRBJ1-6, with D maybe TRBD1 (6 bases). Germline V gives CDR1 WSHSY, CDR2 SAAADI. V lost 3 bases and J lost 8, with 17 bases in between. The CDR3 runs to 16 residues. The CDR3 nucleotides are TGCGCCAGCAGTGACGGGTTACAGGGAGATTATTCACCCCTCCACTTT. Translated: CASSDGLQGDYSPLHF.

As for this clonotype: At one boundary the junction diverges from the germline segment, which might be a read error. This chain uses TRBV10-3 with TRBJ2-5, with unresolved D. CDR1 and CDR2 (germline): ENHRY, SYGVKD. The CDR3 loop spans 14 amino acids. The CDR3, as DNA: TGTGCCGTCAGAGGAGCGACATTCCAAGAGACCCAGTACTTC. Protein product: CAVRGATFQETQYF.

This chain's CDR3 is CSVSLIGYRGQDEQYF. The CDR3 nucleotides read TGCAGCGTTAGCCTGATCGGATACAGGGGGCAGGACGAGCAGTACTTC. J is TRBJ2-5 and V is TRBV29-1, with 9 bases matching TRBD1. The J call may be faulty, since TRBJ2-7 better matches the DNA end. Per germline, CDR1 SQVTM and CDR2 ANQGSEA. The CDR3 covers 16 residues.

The chain links TRBV3-1 to TRBJ1-1; 9 bases agree with TRBD1. The CDR3 is 16 amino acids. The trim removed 1 base at V and 4 bases at J, leaving 7 bases unmatched. In germline, CDR1 is LGHDT, CDR2 YNNKEL (reference sequence). CDR3 nucleotide sequence: TGTGCCAGCAGCCAAGCGCACAGGGGGCGGGTCACTGAAGCTTTCTTT. Translated: CASSQAHRGRVTEAFF.

As for this clonotype: A single base separates this from a much larger clone, so it may be a read error. J is TRBJ2-7 and V is TRBV6-5; 7 nucleotides agree with TRBD1. With 8 bases clipped from V and 6 bases from J, the junction kept 13 bases outside the gene matches. CDR3 length: 14 residues. In germline, CDR1 is MNHEY, CDR2 SVGAGI. CDR3 DNA: TGTGCCAGCCAAAAATCGACAGGGTGCGGCGAGCAGTACTTC. Amino acid sequence: CASQKSTGCGEQYF.

On this clonotype itself: A read error is possible here, since a much larger clone lies one base away. The chain carries TRBV12-3 or TRBV12-4 and TRBJ1-2; D not certain. V lost 6 bases, J lost 10 bases, and 12 bases lay in between. CDR3 length equals 11 residues. CDR3: CASSRASDYTF. In DNA form, the CDR3 reads TGTGCCAGCAGCCGGGCATCCGACTACACCTTC.

The chain joins TRBV7-3 to TRBJ2-7; D is unclear. Between the trimmed V and J ends, which lost 3 bases and 1 base, there was a span of 7 bases. The CDR3 runs to 13 residues. Germline CDR1 is SGHTA and CDR2 is FQGTGA. CDR3 amino acids: CASSLQASYEQYF. CDR3 sequence (DNA): TGTGCCAGCAGCTTGCAGGCGTCCTACGAGCAGTACTTC.

The chain joins TRBV7-9 to TRBJ1-4; D gene uncertain. The germline V and J ends were trimmed by 3 bases and 8 bases, with 10 bases remaining between them. This CDR3 contains 13 residues. CDR1 and CDR2 (germline): SEHNR, FQNEAQ (reference sequence). The CDR3 DNA is TGTGCCAGCAGCTTCGCCGGCGGGGAAAAACTGTTTTTT. Translating it yields CASSFAGGEKLFF.

This clonotype was seen a few times. At one boundary the junction diverges from the germline segment, which might be a read error. V gene TRBV7-2 combines with J gene TRBJ1-2, with 7 bases identical to TRBD1. This CDR3 has 14 residues. Germline lookup yields CDR1 SGHTA and CDR2 FQGNSA. CDR3 coding DNA: TGCGCCAGCAGTAGACAGGGATTTGACTATGGCTACACCTTC. Translating it yields CASSRQGFDYGYTF.

This chain links TRBV9 with TRBJ2-7; D assignment may be TRBD1 or TRBD2 (6 bases each). The CDR3 runs 13 residues. Germline CDR1 SGDLS, CDR2 YYNGEE. Trimming removed 8 bases from V and 3 bases from J, with 15 bases in between. CDR3 coding DNA: TGTGCCAGGACACGGGGGCCACTCTACGAGCAGTACTTC. It yields the protein CARTRGPLYEQYF.

The chain has TRBV9 and TRBJ1-4; 12 nucleotides match TRBD1. The CDR3 totals 16 residues. Per the germline V gene, CDR1 is SGDLS and CDR2 is YYNGEE. With V trimmed by 4 bases and J by 8 bases, 9 bases remained unmatched. CDR3 protein: CASSIQSGQGAEKLFF. CDR3 sequence (DNA): TGTGCCAGCAGCATACAATCGGGACAGGGGGCCGAAAAACTGTTTTTT.

The chain combines TRBV4-2 with TRBJ2-5; D gene ambiguous. The CDR3 consists of 15 residues. Germline CDR1 and CDR2: LGHNA and YNFKEQ. V lost 0 bases to trimming and J lost 2 bases, with 10 bases between them. Written as DNA, the CDR3 is TGTGCCAGCAGCCAAGATACCAGTCTACAAGAGACCCAGTACTTC. It yields the protein CASSQDTSLQETQYF.

The chain links TRBV7-2 to TRBJ2-1; D may correspond to TRBD1 or TRBD2 (5 bases each). Germline V lookup: CDR1 SGHTA, CDR2 FQGNSA. Trimming removed 1 base at V and 7 bases at J, with 11 bases between. The CDR3 is 14 amino acids. DNA for the CDR3: TGTGCCAGCAGCTTAGGGGGACCAGCGAATGAGCAGTTCTTC. Its protein product is CASSLGGPANEQFF.

This clonotype was detected a few times. This chain joins TRBV7-8 and TRBJ2-7, with 8 bases aligning to TRBD1. Germline V gives CDR1 SGHVS, CDR2 FQNEAQ. V lost 5 bases, J lost 2 bases, and 5 bases stayed unmatched. The CDR3 has 14 amino acids. The CDR3 DNA follows: TGTGCCAGCAGCCCAGAGGGACAGGCCTACGAGCAGTACTTC. It yields the protein CASSPEGQAYEQYF. The whole variable domain, remainder taken from reference TRBV7-8 and TRBJ2-7, is GAGVSQSPRYKVAKRGQDVALRCDPISGHVSLFWYQQALGQGPEFLTYFQNEAQLDKSGLPSDRFFAERPEGSVSTLKIQRTQQEDSAVYLCASSPEGQAYEQYFGPGTRLTVT.

This clonotype was counted at least ten times. The chain recombines TRBV11-1 with TRBJ2-7, with TRBD1 matching over 8 bases. Germline CDR1 is SGHAT and CDR2 is FQDESV (reference sequence). This CDR3 is built from 15 residues. The trim removed 5 bases at V and 3 bases at J, leaving 9 bases unmatched. In DNA, the CDR3 is TGTGCCAGCAGCCACGCCGGGACAGGAAGCTACGAGCAGTACTTC. The encoded protein is CASSHAGTGSYEQYF. Full variable domain (rest looked up from reference TRBV11-1 and TRBJ2-7): EAEVAQSPRYKITEKSQAVAFWCDPISGHATLYWYRQILGQGPELLVQFQDESVVDDSQLPKDRFSAERLKGVDSTLKIQPAELGDSAMYLCASSHAGTGSYEQYFGPGTRLTVT.

The chain combines TRBV9 with TRBJ2-7; 10 bases line up with TRBD1. The CDR3 contains 15 residues. Per the germline V gene, CDR1 is SGDLS and CDR2 is YYNGEE. V trimming: 4 bases; J trimming: 4 bases; junction bases outside the gene matches: 8. This CDR3 is CASSRTGGGLYEQYF. In DNA form, the CDR3 reads TGTGCCAGCAGCCGGACAGGGGGAGGACTATACGAGCAGTACTTC.

The chain is built from TRBV28 and TRBJ2-7; 8 positions agree with TRBD1. Germline V lookup: CDR1 MDHEN, CDR2 SYDVKM. This CDR3 is built from 17 residues. Unmatched junction bases numbered 15, after V lost 5 bases and J lost 3 bases. The CDR3 region is CASSPAPSGQAFYEQYF. The CDR3 bases are TGTGCCAGCAGTCCCGCACCCTCGGGACAGGCCTTCTACGAGCAGTACTTC.

About this clonotype: This may be a read error: a much more frequent sequence differs by one nucleotide. The J gene is TRBJ1-2, the V gene TRBV9; D unclear. The CDR3 extends over 13 amino acids. The germline gives CDR1 SGDLS, CDR2 YYNGEE. CDR3 coding DNA: TGTGCCCGCAGCGTAGTAGGGCGAATTGGCTACACCTTC. Translation: CARSVVGRIGYTF.

This clonotype occurred a few times. This rearrangement joins TRBV29-1 to TRBJ2-2, with TRBD2 identical over 11 bases. The germline CDR1 and CDR2 sequences are SQVTM and ANQGSEA. The CDR3 length is 14 residues. The V and J ends lost 6 bases and 6 bases, in that order; junction bases with no gene match: 6. The CDR3 sequence is CSVVGLAEAGELFF. CDR3 in DNA: TGCAGCGTCGTGGGACTAGCGGAGGCCGGGGAGCTGTTTTTT.

This clonotype came up a few times. This chain uses TRBV7-9 with TRBJ2-1; D is uncertain. Deletions cut 1 base from V and 10 bases from J, with 11 bases between. Germline V gene sequence: CDR1 SEHNR, CDR2 FQNEAQ (reference sequence). The CDR3 consists of 13 residues. CDR3 protein: CASSLGLSSEQFF. CDR3 coding DNA: TGTGCCAGCAGCTTAGGACTTAGTTCGGAGCAGTTCTTC.

V gene TRBV5-5 combines with J gene TRBJ2-7, with D unclear. Germline V lookup: CDR1 SGHKS, CDR2 YYEKEE (reference sequence). Trimming removed 0 bases at V and 0 bases at J, with 10 bases between. The CDR3 has 15 residues. CDR3 DNA sequence: TGTGCCAGCAGCTTGGTTACGGTCGGCTCCTACGAGCAGTACTTC. This sequence encodes CASSLVTVGSYEQYF.

There are a few counts of this clonotype. A read error may account for a junction end that differs from germline. The chain employs TRBV6-4 and TRBJ1-1; D gene uncertain. The V gene's germline CDR1 is MRHNA and CDR2 SNTAGT. This CDR3 has 9 amino acids. This CDR3 is CAWPTEAFF. CDR3 coding DNA: TGCGCCTGGCCTACTGAAGCTTTCTTT.